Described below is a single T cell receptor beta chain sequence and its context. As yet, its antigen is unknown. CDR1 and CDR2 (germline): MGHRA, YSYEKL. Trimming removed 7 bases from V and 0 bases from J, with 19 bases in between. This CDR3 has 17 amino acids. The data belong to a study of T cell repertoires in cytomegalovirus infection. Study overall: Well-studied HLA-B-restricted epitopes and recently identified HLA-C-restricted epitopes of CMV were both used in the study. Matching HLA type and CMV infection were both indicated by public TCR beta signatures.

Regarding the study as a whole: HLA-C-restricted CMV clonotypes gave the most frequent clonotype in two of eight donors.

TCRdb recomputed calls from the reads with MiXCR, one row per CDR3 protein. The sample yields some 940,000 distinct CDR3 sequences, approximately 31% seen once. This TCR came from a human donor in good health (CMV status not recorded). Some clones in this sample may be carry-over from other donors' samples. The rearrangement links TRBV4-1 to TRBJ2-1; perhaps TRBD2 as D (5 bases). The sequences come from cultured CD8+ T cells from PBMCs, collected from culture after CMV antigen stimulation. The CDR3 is CASKLVPDPPSYNEQFF. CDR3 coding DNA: TGCGCCAGCAAACTAGTGCCGGATCCCCCCTCCTACAATGAGCAGTTCTTC.